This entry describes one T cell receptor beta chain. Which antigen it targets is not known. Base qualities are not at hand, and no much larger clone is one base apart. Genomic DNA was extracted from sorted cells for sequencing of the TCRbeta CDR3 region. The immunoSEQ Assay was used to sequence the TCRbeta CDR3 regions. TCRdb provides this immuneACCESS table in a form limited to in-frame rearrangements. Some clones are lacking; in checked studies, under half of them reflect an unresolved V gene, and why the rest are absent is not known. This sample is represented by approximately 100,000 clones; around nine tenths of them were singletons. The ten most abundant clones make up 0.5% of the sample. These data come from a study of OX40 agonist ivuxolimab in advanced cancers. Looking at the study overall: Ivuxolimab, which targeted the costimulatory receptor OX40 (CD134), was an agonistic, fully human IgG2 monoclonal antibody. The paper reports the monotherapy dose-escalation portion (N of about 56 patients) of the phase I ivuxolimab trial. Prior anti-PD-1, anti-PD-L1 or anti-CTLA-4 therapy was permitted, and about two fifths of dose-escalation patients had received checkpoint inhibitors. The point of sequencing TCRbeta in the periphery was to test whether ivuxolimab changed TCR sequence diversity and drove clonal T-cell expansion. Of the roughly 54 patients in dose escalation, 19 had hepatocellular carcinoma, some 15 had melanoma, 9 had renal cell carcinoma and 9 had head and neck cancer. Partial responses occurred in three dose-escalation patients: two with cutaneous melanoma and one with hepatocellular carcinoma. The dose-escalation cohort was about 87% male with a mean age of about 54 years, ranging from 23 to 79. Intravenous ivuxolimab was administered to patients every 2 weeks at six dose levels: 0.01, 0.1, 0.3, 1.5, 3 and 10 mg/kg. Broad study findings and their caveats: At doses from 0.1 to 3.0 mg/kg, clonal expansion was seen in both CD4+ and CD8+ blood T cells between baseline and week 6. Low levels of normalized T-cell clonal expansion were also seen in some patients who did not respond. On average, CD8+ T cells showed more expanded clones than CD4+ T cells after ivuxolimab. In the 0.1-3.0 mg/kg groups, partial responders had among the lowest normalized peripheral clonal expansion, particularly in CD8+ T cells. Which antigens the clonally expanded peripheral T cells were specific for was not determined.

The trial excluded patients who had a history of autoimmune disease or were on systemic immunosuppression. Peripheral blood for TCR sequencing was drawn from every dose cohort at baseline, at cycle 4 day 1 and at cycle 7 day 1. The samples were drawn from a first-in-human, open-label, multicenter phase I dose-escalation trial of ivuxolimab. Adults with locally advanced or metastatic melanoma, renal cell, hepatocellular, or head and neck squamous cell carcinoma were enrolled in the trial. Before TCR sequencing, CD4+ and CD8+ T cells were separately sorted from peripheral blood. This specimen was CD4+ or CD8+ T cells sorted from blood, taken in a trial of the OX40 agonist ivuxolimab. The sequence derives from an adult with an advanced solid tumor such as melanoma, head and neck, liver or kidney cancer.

CDR3 sequence: CASSLAERFDEQFF. Read as DNA, the sequence is TGTGCCAGCAGCTTGGCCGAACGGTTTGATGAGCAGTTCTTC. The chain is made from TRBV5-4 and TRBJ2-1, with the D gene not confidently named. As encoded in the germline V gene (reference sequence), CDR1 is SGHNT while CDR2 is YYREEE. The CDR3 spans 14 residues, from the cysteine through the phenylalanine. The only DNA kept is the CDR3, 42 bases in frame from the first base. At the junction V is shortened by 0 bases and J by 8 bases, with 12 bases in between.